This T cell receptor beta chain was captured in a study of blood T cell repertoires in COVID-19. The germline V gene encodes CDR1 MNHEY and CDR2 SMNVEV (reference sequence). This CDR3 has 15 residues. J lost 2 bases, V lost 3 bases, and 2 bases had no gene match. Clones were read by immunoSEQ multiplex PCR, and TCRdb kept only the in-frame ones, dropping some. Here the sample spans about 350,000 clones, about nine tenths being singletons. The chain employs TRBV27 and TRBJ2-3; the match to TRBD1 covers 10 bases. The sequence was collected from a woman aged 30 to 39 who had been exposed to COVID-19. What was sequenced was PBMCs or T cells enriched from blood (not recorded which). The DNA of the CDR3 is TGTGCCAGCAGTTTGGGACAGGGGCACACAGATACGCAGTATTTT. Translation gives CASSLGQGHTDTQYF.